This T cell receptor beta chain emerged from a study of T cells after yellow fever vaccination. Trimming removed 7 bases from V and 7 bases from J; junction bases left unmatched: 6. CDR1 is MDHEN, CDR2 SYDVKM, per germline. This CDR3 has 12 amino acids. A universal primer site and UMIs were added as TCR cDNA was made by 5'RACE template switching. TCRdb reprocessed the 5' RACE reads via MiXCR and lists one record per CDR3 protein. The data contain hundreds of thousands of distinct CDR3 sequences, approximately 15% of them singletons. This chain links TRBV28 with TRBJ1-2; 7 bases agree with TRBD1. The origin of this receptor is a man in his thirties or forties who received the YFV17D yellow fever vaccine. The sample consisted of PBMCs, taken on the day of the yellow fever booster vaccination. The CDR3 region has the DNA TGTGCCAGCATTCAAAGGGACAGTGGCTACACCTTC. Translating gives CASIQRDSGYTF.